This TCR beta chain was identified in a study of CD8+ T cells in alopecia areata. Background on the study: Each of the treated patients was given oral tofacitinib, 5 to 10 mg twice daily, for moderate-to-severe alopecia areata. Study-level points and caveats: With tofacitinib ongoing, many expanded lesional clones persisted in both scalp and blood. Normal scalp showed lower clonality than lesional scalp, especially alopecia totalis/universalis.

Concerning this clone: What it binds is unknown.

The CDR3 totals 14 residues. Germline CDR1 MNHEY, CDR2 SMNVEV (reference sequence). V was shortened by 3 bases and J by 2 bases, with 8 bases between the two germline ends. The treatment denotes: oral pan-JAK inhibitor, 5-10 mg twice daily. Alopecia areata patients provided lesional scalp punch biopsies and peripheral blood. Investigators isolated RNA and reverse transcribed it into cDNA to act as the sequencing template. The assay was immunoSEQ multiplex PCR, and TCRdb's table has in-frame clones only and misses some. The sample yields 120,000 to 150,000 clones, 85% to 90% seen once. Sequenced material: CD8+ T cells sorted from blood, taken at week 4, from a patient treated with tofacitinib. The chain combines TRBV27 with TRBJ2-1; D gene ambiguous. The clonotype was recovered from a human donor with alopecia areata. The CDR3 reads CASSLSSPYNEQFF. The CDR3 DNA sequence: TGTGCCAGCAGTTTGTCTAGTCCCTACAATGAGCAGTTCTTC.